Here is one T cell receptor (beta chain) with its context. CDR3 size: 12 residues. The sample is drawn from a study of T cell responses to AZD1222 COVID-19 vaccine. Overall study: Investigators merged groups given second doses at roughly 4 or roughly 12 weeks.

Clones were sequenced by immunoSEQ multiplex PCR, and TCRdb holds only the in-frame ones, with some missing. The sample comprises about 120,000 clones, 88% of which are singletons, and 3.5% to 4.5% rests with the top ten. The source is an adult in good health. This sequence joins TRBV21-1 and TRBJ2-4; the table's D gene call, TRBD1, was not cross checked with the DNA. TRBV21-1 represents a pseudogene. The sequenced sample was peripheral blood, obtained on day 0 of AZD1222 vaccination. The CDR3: CASSKDKYIQYF. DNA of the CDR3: TGTGCCAGCAGCAAAGACAAATACATTCAGTACTTC.